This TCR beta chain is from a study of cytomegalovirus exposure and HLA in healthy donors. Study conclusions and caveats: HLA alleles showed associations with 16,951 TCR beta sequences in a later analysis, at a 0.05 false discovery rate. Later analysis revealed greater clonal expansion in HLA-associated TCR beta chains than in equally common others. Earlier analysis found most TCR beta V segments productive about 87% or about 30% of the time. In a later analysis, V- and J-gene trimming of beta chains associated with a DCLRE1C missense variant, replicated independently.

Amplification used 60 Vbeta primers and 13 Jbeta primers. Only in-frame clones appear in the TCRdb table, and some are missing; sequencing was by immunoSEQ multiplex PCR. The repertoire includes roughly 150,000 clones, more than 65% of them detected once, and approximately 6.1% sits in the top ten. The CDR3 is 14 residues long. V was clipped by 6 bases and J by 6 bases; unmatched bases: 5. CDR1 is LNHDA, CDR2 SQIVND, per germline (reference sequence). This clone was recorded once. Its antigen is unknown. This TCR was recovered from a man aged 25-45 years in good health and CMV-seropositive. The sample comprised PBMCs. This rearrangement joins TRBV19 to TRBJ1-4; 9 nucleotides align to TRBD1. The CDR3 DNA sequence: TGTGCCAGTAGCCGTCGGGACAGGGATGAAAAACTGTTTTTT. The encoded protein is CASSRRDRDEKLFF.